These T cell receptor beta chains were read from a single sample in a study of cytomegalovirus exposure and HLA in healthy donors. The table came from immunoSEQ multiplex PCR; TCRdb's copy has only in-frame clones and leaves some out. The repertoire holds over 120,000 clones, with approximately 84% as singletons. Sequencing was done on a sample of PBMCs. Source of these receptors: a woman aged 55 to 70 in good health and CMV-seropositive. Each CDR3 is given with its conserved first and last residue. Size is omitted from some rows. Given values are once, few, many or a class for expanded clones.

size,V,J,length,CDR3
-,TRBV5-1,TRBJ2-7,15,CASSLIGGQAYEQYF
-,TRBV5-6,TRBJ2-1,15,CASSLGSGRSGEQFF
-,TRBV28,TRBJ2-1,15,CASSSQGKNHNEQFF
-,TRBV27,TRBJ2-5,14,CASSTSGREREQYF
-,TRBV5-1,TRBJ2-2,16,CASSLADLANTGELFF
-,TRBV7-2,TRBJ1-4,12,CASSLGRGKLFF
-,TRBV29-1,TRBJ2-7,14,CSVVGTGSSYEQYF
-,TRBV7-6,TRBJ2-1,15,CASSLGDRGHNEQFF
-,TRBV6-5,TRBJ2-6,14,CASLGASGANVLTF
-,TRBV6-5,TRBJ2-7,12,CASCQGPGEQYF
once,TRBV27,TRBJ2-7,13,CASRFRGSYEQYF
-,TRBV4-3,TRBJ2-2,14,CASSSGEATGELFF
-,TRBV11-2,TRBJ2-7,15,CASSLVGTEPYEQYF
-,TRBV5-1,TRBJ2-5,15,CASSLGDRDQETQYF
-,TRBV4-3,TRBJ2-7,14,CASSQDLVRSAQYF
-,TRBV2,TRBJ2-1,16,CASVRLAGSSYNEQFF
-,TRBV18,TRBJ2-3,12,CASSPIADTQYF
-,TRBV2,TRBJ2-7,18,CASSDRGLAGTPPDEQYF
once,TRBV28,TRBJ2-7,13,CASSYGGTYEQYF
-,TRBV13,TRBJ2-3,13,CASSLGRPDTQYF
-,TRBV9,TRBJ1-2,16,CASSAVPGAGNYGYTF
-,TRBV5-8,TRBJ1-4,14,CASSLVGTGQKLFF
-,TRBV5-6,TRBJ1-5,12,CASSLAGQPQHF
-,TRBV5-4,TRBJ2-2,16,CASSSVSGRRSGELFF
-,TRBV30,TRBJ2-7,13,CACHEDISYEQYF
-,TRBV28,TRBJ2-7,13,CASRLTGLGEQYF
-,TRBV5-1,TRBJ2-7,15,CASSLDVRPGYEQYF
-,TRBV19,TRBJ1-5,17,CASSAPRSGGVDQPQHF
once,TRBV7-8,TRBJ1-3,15,CASSLIRDSGNTIYF
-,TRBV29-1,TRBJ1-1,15,CSASQGIEWRTEAFF
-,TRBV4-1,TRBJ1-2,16,CASSPREATGQWGYTF
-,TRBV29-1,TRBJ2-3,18,CSVEDRGELAGRTDTQYF
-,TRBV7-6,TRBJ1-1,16,CASSLRDMGANTEAFF
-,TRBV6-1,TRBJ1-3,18,CASSEGGTGLWGGNTIYF
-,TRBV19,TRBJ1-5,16,CASSIEGTGWDQPQHF
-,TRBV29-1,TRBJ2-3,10,CSVVSDTQYF
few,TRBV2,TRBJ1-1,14,CASSESEPDTEAFF
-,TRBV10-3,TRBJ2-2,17,CAISGGLQGANIGELFF
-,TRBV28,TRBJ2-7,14,CASSSENRFYEQYF
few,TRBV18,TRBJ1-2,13,CASSRTGGAGYTF
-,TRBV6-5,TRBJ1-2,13,CASSYPGASGYTF
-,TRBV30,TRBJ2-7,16,CAWSLNTGDFSYEQYF
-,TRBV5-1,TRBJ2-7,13,CASSSGSSYEQYF